This record concerns one T cell receptor (beta chain) sequence. Its antigen is still unknown. Base qualities are not recorded, but no much larger clone differs from it by a single base. The CDR3 holds 17 amino acids from the cysteine to the phenylalanine. Of the read, only the CDR3 DNA is kept; its 51 bases are in frame from base 1. CDR1 is given as SGHTA and CDR2 as FQGTGA, both from the germline V gene. The junction carries 11 bases between V and J, which are trimmed by 0 bases and 0 bases respectively. The source of the sample is a study of shared clonotypes between healthy human individuals (dated by TCRdb to 2020 to 2022). For the study in its entirety: The cohort comprised a couple of women and a few men aged 18 to 49 years. For each donor, three plates each were used for CD4 naive and CD4 memory, two plates were used for CD8 naive, and one plate was used for CD8 memory. The study deeply sequenced blood TCR repertoires of about 5 healthy adults to estimate repertoire size and the extent of clonotype sharing between individuals. To increase sequencing depth and limit assay-specific biases, different laboratories used diverse techniques to prepare libraries and sequence TCR repertoires. Per donor, leukapheresis produced somewhere between about 0.85 and 8.9 billion PBMCs.

CD8 naive samples were CD45RO-negative cells positively selected for CCR7, giving a CD45RA+CCR7+ population that excluded TemRA cells. The donors were healthy, HIV-negative adults who had no recently reported acute infections or vaccinations. All donors were Caucasian adults living in Nashville, Tennessee, USA. After blood collection by leukapheresis, PBMCs were isolated using Ficoll-Histopaque density gradient centrifugation and then cryopreserved in the vapor phase of liquid nitrogen. Purity and quantity of every magnetically sorted T cell population were checked by analytical flow cytometry. From each sorted fraction, genomic DNA was isolated and quantified by UV absorbance on a Nanodrop 2000c. TCR CDR3 regions were amplified from genomic DNA by multiplex PCR using the deep immunoSEQ assay. For each cell subset, the extracted genomic DNA was distributed evenly across all wells of several immunoSEQ 96-well plates, and each plate served as one replicate. Each replicate PCR for sorted subsets received about 200 ng genomic DNA, equal to roughly 33,000 T cell genomes. Purified libraries were quantified with a Qubit 3.0 fluorometer, sized on a Bioanalyzer 2100, and re-quantified with the KAPA Library Quantification kit. Every immunoSEQ 96-well plate was sequenced on a dedicated single-read 150-cycle Illumina NextSeq 550 flow cell. The original methods were these. The immunoSEQ output contained only junctional sequences without quality scores, so filtering could not match that applied to full-length reads. Sequences were annotated with PyIR, a Python wrapper for IgBLAST v1.9, using IMGT germline references to assign V/J genes and CDR3. Any read was removed if the V/J assignment was weak (E-value above 1e-6), the CDR3 was missing, or the read contained stop codons, out-of-frame junctions, or ambiguous translated residues. V3J clonotypes were defined as sequences sharing an identical inferred V gene, J gene, and CDR3 amino acid sequence. To compute the percentage overlap between repertoires, the number of shared unique clonotypes was divided by the size of the smaller repertoire. Repertoire richness was assessed with RTK rarefaction, the Chao1 estimator, and Recon v2.1 estimates of unobserved clonotypes. For all TCRbeta clonotypes obtained by the gDNA method from a handful of donors, generation probabilities were computed with OLGA. TCRdb stores this immuneACCESS table with in-frame sequences only. Part of the clones is absent; in the studies checked, under half of the shortfall reflects unresolved V genes, and no reason is known for the rest. The V and J calls and clone size come from that table; D and trimming were worked out from the DNA. This sample is represented by about 2.1 million clones; 90% to 95% of them were singletons. Of the sample, around 1.8% falls within the top ten clones.

Study-wide findings and limitations: Higher generation probabilities were observed for clonotypes shared by all four sorted-subset donors than for non-shared clonotypes. Only blood was sampled, and tissue TCR repertoires likely differ from those in blood. When four donors were compared, the shared fraction of clonotypes was around 5% for naive CD4, less than 4% for naive CD8, roughly 2.3% for memory CD4, and 0.4% for memory CD8. Based on pairwise subsampling, the degree of clonotype sharing among donors was expected to be affected by sequencing depth. Rarefaction of sorted-subset datasets indicated incomplete sequencing despite the large sequencing depth. Larger estimated clonotype richness was generally found for naive subsets than for memory subsets. The genetic and exposure-history diversity represented was limited by the small number of donors.

The sample was naive CD8+ T cells from PBMCs. The cell subset or site label corresponds to: CD45RA+CCR7+. The source of this sequence is a man younger than 35 in good health. Some clones in this sample may be carry-over from other donors' samples. In this chain, TRBV7-3 is recombined with TRBJ2-2; TRBD1 is possibly the D segment (5 matching bases). CDR3 reads: CASSLTSVRANTGELFF. Read as DNA, the sequence is TGTGCCAGCAGCTTAACCTCTGTCAGGGCGAACACCGGGGAGCTGTTTTTT.